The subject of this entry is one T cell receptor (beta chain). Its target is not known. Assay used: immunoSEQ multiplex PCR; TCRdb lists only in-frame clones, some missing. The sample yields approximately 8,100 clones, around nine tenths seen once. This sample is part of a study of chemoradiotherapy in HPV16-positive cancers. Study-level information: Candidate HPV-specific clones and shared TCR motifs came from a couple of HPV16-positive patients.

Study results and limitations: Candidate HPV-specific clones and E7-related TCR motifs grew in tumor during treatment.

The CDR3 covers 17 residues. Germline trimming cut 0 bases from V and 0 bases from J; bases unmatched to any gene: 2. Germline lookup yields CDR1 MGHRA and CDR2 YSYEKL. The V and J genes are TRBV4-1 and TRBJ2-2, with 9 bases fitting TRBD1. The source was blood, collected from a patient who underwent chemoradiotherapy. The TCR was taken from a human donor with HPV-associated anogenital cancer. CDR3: CASSQDRQGANTGELFF. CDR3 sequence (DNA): TGCGCCAGCAGCCAAGATAGACAGGGGGCGAACACCGGGGAGCTGTTTTTT.